The rows below give T cell receptor beta chains drawn from one sample of a study of blood T cell repertoires in COVID-19. Profiling relied on immunoSEQ multiplex PCR, and the TCRdb table lists in-frame clones only, not all of them. The sample carries about 200,000 clones, roughly 90% recorded once. Source material: peripheral blood. These receptors originate from a woman aged 40 to 55 with acute or convalescent COVID-19. CDR3s include the opening cysteine and the closing phenylalanine or tryptophan. Each record gives: J gene, V gene, CDR3 protein.

TRBJ1-5 | TRBV19 | CASSDPGQGARQPQHF
TRBJ2-3 | TRBV5-4 | CASSPRLAGATDTQYF
TRBJ2-5 | TRBV25-1 | CASSQGQGAGETQYF
TRBJ1-3 | TRBV5-6 | CASSLASGNTIYF
TRBJ1-2 | TRBV5-1 | CASSLGQGNGYTF
TRBJ1-6 | TRBV4-1 | CASRQGQISSYNSPLHF
TRBJ2-1 | TRBV18 | CASSRRSMQGSLSNEQFF
TRBJ1-3 | TRBV7-6 | CASSLDLSSGNTIYF
TRBJ1-5 | TRBV5-5 | CASSLYGYSNQPQHF
TRBJ1-2 | TRBV23-1 | CASSQSTYGAYTF
TRBJ2-5 | TRBV3-1/TRBV3-2 | CASSQPTGGPWTQYF
TRBJ1-3 | TRBV6-5 | CASKDGGAGNTIYF
TRBJ1-5 | TRBV6-5 | CASSYGQGSGQPQHF
TRBJ2-5 | TRBV4-1 | CASSQGWLAYQETQYF
TRBJ1-5 | TRBV6-2/TRBV6-3 | CASSHTDNQPQHF
TRBJ1-5 | TRBV4-1 | CASSQERVKNTGKPQRDQPQHF
TRBJ2-2 | TRBV4-2 | CASSQTSDTGELFF
TRBJ1-2 | TRBV18 | CASSPPTGNYGYTF
TRBJ2-5 | TRBV2 | CASKGLAGKETQYF
TRBJ1-1 | TRBV11-2 | CASSARNLANTEAFF
TRBJ1-1 | TRBV12-3/TRBV12-4 | CASSLRTGGKAFF
TRBJ1-3 | TRBV10-1 | CASSEAGSGNTIYF